Below, one T cell receptor beta chain is given with its context. These data belong to a study of technical replicates of blood from a handful of donors. The assay was immunoSEQ multiplex PCR, and TCRdb's table has in-frame clones only and misses some. Here the sample spans approximately 13,000 clones, 80% to 90% being singletons. Sequences were obtained from PBMCs. The TCR was taken from a human donor in good health.

The DNA for the CDR3 is TGTGCCAGCAGTTACGAGCGGGAGTGGGCAGAGACCCAGTACTTC. Its protein product is CASSYEREWAETQYF. The V gene is TRBV6-5, the J gene TRBJ2-5, with 8 nucleotides matching TRBD2. This CDR3 is built from 15 residues. Trimming cost V 2 bases and J 4 bases; bases outside gene matches: 6. Germline loops: CDR1 MNHEY, CDR2 SVGAGI.